Below, 30 T cell receptor beta chains from the same sample are listed, as sequenced in a study of identical twins. TCRdb re-called the 5' RACE reads through MiXCR, storing one row per CDR3 protein. The top ten hold about an eighth of the sample, which has fewer than 900,000 distinct CDR3 sequences, roughly 18% seen once. This sample also appeared in a second study, on T cells expressing NK-cell markers.

Sequenced: PBMCs. The origin of the receptors is a woman under 30 in good health.

The chain employs TRBV5-6 and TRBJ2-2; D might be TRBD1 (5 bases). CDR1 and CDR2 (germline): SGHDT, YYEEEE. V was pared by 9 bases and J by 4 bases, with 16 bases between. This CDR3 comprises 14 residues. The CDR3 sequence is CAMSLGLGTGELFF. The CDR3 DNA reads as TGTGCCATGAGCCTGGGGCTGGGCACCGGGGAGCTGTTTTTT.

This chain uses TRBV6-1 with TRBJ2-7; 8 bases line up with TRBD1. Germline lookup yields CDR1 MNHNS and CDR2 SASEGT. With 6 bases clipped from V and 0 bases from J, the junction kept 10 bases outside the gene matches. The CDR3 has 16 residues. The CDR3 spells CASRKSGTGLSYEQYF. The CDR3 DNA sequence: TGTGCCAGCAGGAAATCCGGGACAGGTCTCTCCTACGAGCAGTACTTC.

This clonotype was recorded at least ten times. J is TRBJ1-4 and V is TRBV12-3 or TRBV12-4; D gene ambiguous. CDR3 length: 13 amino acids. V lost 7 bases and J lost 4, with 10 bases in between. CDR3 loop: CASNEGVNEKLFF. CDR3 DNA sequence: TGTGCCAGCAACGAGGGAGTTAATGAAAAACTGTTTTTT.

The chain is built from TRBV5-1 and TRBJ2-3; unclear D gene. There are 16 residues in the CDR3. Trimming pared 6 bases from V and 1 base from J, leaving 18 bases between. Germline CDR1 is SGHRS and CDR2 is YFSETQ. CDR3 sequence (DNA): TGCGCCAGCACCTCCACAACGGGCAGCGGCACAGATACGCAGTATTTT. Amino acids: CASTSTTGSGTDTQYF.

The rearrangement joins TRBV5-1 to TRBJ2-1; D not certain. Trimming removed 8 bases at V and 6 bases at J, with 15 bases between. CDR1 SGHRS and CDR2 YFSETQ come from the germline V gene. The CDR3 extends over 13 amino acids. Here the CDR3 DNA reads TGCGCCAGTGAGAGTGGGTCGAGCAATGAGCAGTTCTTC. Translation gives CASESGSSNEQFF.

The chain combines TRBV20-1 with TRBJ2-3; D is uncertain. This CDR3 is 13 amino acids long. The V gene's germline CDR1 is DFQATT and CDR2 SNEGSKA (reference sequence). V dropped 3 bases and J dropped 5 bases, with 12 bases sitting between them. The CDR3 coding sequence is TGCAGTGCTAGCCATGGGATGGAAGATACGCAGTATTTT. Residues: CSASHGMEDTQYF.

This clonotype was seen ten or more times. This chain links TRBV12-3 or TRBV12-4 with TRBJ1-1; D is uncertain. V shed 2 bases and J shed 0 bases, with 7 bases lying between them. The CDR3 covers 14 residues. The DNA for the CDR3 is TGTGCCAGCAGTTTAAGGGTCATGAACACTGAAGCTTTCTTT. Residues: CASSLRVMNTEAFF.

This clonotype was seen ten or more times. The chain recombines TRBV12-3 or TRBV12-4 with TRBJ2-1, with 9 bases lining up with TRBD2. V was clipped by 3 bases and J by 4 bases; unmatched bases: 7. The CDR3 loop spans 16 amino acids. The CDR3 nucleotides are TGTGCCAGCAGTTTTCACCTAGCGGGATGGTACAATGAGCAGTTCTTC. This sequence encodes CASSFHLAGWYNEQFF.

The chain's CDR3 is CASCGGASCADTQYF. In DNA form, the CDR3 reads TGTGCCAGCTGCGGCGGGGCTAGCTGTGCAGATACGCAGTATTTT. The rearrangement joins TRBV7-9 to TRBJ2-3; D is perhaps TRBD2 (6 bases). V was shortened by 8 bases and J by 4 bases, with 19 bases between the two germline ends. This CDR3 spans 15 amino acids. Germline V CDR1 and CDR2: SEHNR, FQNEAQ (reference sequence).

V is TRBV6-1 and J is TRBJ2-7; 9 bases map to TRBD2. The CDR3 loop spans 13 amino acids. The ends lost 6 bases at V and 4 bases at J; junction bases unmatched: 4. Germline lookup yields CDR1 MNHNS and CDR2 SASEGT. DNA for the CDR3: TGTGCCAGCAGCAGACTAGCGGAATACGAGCAGTACTTC. Its translation: CASSRLAEYEQYF.

The rearrangement uses TRBV12-3 or TRBV12-4 and TRBJ2-1; possibly TRBD2 for D (6 bases). With 5 bases removed from V and 5 bases from J, the gap between germline ends came to 16 bases. The CDR3 extends over 15 amino acids. This chain's CDR3 is CASSRKPGGDNEQFF. The CDR3 bases are TGTGCCAGCAGTCGAAAACCCGGGGGTGACAATGAGCAGTTCTTC.

CDR3 nucleotide sequence: TGTGCCAGCAGTTCCCTCCGGGGGGTAATTGGCAATGAGCAGTTCTTC. Its protein product is CASSSLRGVIGNEQFF. V gene TRBV12-3 or TRBV12-4 combines with J gene TRBJ2-1, with 7 bases lining up with TRBD2. Trimming removed 4 bases from V and 6 bases from J; junction bases left unmatched: 12. The CDR3 runs 16 residues.

This clonotype was seen a handful of times. This chain uses TRBV12-3 or TRBV12-4 with TRBJ2-5; 11 positions agree with TRBD2. The V segment lost 3 bases and the J segment 1 base; nucleotides outside the gene matches: 4. The CDR3 totals 16 residues. The DNA of the CDR3 is TGTGCCAGCAGTTTTACTAGCGGGGGTCCCCAAGAGACCCAGTACTTC. It specifies CASSFTSGGPQETQYF.

The chain recombines TRBV29-1 with TRBJ2-3, with a tentative D call TRBD1 (5 bases). The CDR3 consists of 15 residues. Germline V gives CDR1 SQVTM, CDR2 ANQGSEA. V lost 4 bases and J lost 1, with 15 bases in between. The DNA of the CDR3 is TGCAGCGTTGGGCGACAGATTGTTGGCACAGATACGCAGTATTTT. Its translation: CSVGRQIVGTDTQYF.

Here the CDR3 DNA reads TGTGCCAGCAGCTTGAAGGGGCAGGGGAAAAGAGATACGCAGTATTTT. As protein: CASSLKGQGKRDTQYF. V gene TRBV5-6 combines with J gene TRBJ2-3; D is perhaps TRBD1 (6 bases). V was trimmed by 1 base and J by 5 bases, leaving 17 bases between them. Germline CDR1 is SGHDT and CDR2 is YYEEEE. The CDR3 totals 16 residues.

This clonotype was seen only a few times. J is TRBJ1-2 and V is TRBV5-1, with D perhaps matching TRBD1 (5 bases). The CDR3 loop spans 15 amino acids. Trimming shortened V by 4 bases and J by 2 bases, and 15 bases separated the two germline ends. Germline lookup yields CDR1 SGHRS and CDR2 YFSETQ. This CDR3 reads CASSDRGGLNYGYTF. CDR3 in DNA: TGCGCCAGCAGCGATCGGGGGGGACTGAACTATGGCTACACCTTC.

In this sample, this clonotype turned up a few times. This chain joins TRBV20-1 and TRBJ2-7, with 8 bases lining up with TRBD2. V lost 4 bases and J lost 4; bases outside the gene matches: 15. Germline CDR1 reads DFQATT; CDR2 reads SNEGSKA (reference sequence). The CDR3 has 16 amino acids. The CDR3 loop is CSATLGQRGTGYEQYF. Here the CDR3 DNA reads TGCAGTGCTACCCTCGGGCAGCGGGGGACTGGTTACGAGCAGTACTTC.

The chain is built from TRBV12-3 or TRBV12-4 and TRBJ1-2; D might be TRBD1 (6 bases). There are 14 residues in the CDR3. V was trimmed by 1 base and J by 7 bases, leaving 13 bases between them. The CDR3: CASSLVSGARGYTF. The CDR3 DNA sequence: TGTGCCAGCAGTTTAGTCTCGGGGGCTCGTGGCTACACCTTC.

This clonotype was seen only a few times. The V gene is TRBV7-9, the J gene TRBJ2-3, with TRBD1 as a possible D gene (6 bases). Germline V gene lookup returns CDR1 SEHNR and CDR2 FQNEAQ (reference sequence). CDR3 length: 15 amino acids. Between the trimmed V and J ends, which lost 5 bases and 4 bases, there was a span of 16 bases. The chain's CDR3 is CASSRLREGADTQYF. CDR3 DNA: TGTGCCAGCAGCAGATTAAGAGAGGGGGCAGATACGCAGTATTTT.

The chain employs TRBV20-1 and TRBJ1-5; TRBD1 matches at 8 bases. Germline CDR1 reads DFQATT; CDR2 reads SNEGSKA (reference sequence). The CDR3 length is 14 residues. V shed 6 bases and J 0 bases; nucleotides not matched to a gene: 4. CDR3 coding DNA: TGCAGTGCCAGGGACAGGAATAGCAATCAGCCCCAGCATTTT. This translates into CSARDRNSNQPQHF.

This clonotype showed up just a few times. The genes are TRBV5-6 and TRBJ2-6, with D unclear. This CDR3 has 18 residues. Germline lookup yields CDR1 SGHDT and CDR2 YYEEEE. V dropped 0 bases and J dropped 0 bases, with 13 bases sitting between them. The chain's CDR3 is CASSLVPRQSSGANVLTF. For the CDR3, the DNA is TGTGCCAGCAGCTTGGTCCCGAGACAATCCTCTGGGGCCAACGTCCTGACTTTC.

The sample holds a few counts of this clonotype. The CDR3 region is CASTRTSGAGSRETQYF. The DNA of the CDR3 is TGTGCCAGCACCCGGACTAGCGGGGCCGGCTCCCGAGAGACCCAGTACTTC. The chain employs TRBV6-1 and TRBJ2-5; 12 nucleotides line up with TRBD2. V was pared by 7 bases and J by 4 bases, with 13 bases of the junction left unmatched. The V gene's germline CDR1 is MNHNS and CDR2 SASEGT. This CDR3 has 17 amino acids.

This clonotype was counted between two and nine times. CDR3 sequence reads: CASSPNKGRKSTEAFF. As DNA, the CDR3 is TGTGCCAGCAGTCCAAATAAAGGGAGGAAGAGCACTGAAGCTTTCTTT. V gene TRBV27 combines with J gene TRBJ1-1; D unclear. Germline V gives CDR1 MNHEY, CDR2 SMNVEV (reference sequence). This CDR3 spans 16 amino acids. Trimming took 5 bases from V and 4 from J, leaving 20 bases between them.

A few counts support this clonotype. The chain uses TRBV10-3 and TRBJ2-6, with D hard to call. Germline loops: CDR1 ENHRY, CDR2 SYGVKD. Trimming stripped 2 bases from V and 1 base from J, with 12 bases between. The CDR3 is made up of 17 amino acids. The CDR3: CAISEREVESGANVLTF. The CDR3, as DNA: TGTGCCATCAGTGAGAGAGAGGTGGAGTCTGGGGCCAACGTCCTGACTTTC.

Ten or more counts support this clonotype. The chain uses TRBV7-2 and TRBJ2-7; D may be TRBD1 (5 bases). Germline loops: CDR1 SGHTA, CDR2 FQGNSA. V gave up 4 bases and J gave up 1 base, with 8 bases separating them. The CDR3 has 13 residues. CDR3 nucleotide sequence: TGTGCCAGCAGCTATGACAGTTCCTACGAGCAGTACTTC. Translated, it gives CASSYDSSYEQYF.

This chain connects TRBV7-9 to TRBJ1-2; D gene unclear. The germline V gene has CDR1 SEHNR and CDR2 FQNEAQ (reference sequence). The ends were cut back, 10 bases at V and 8 bases at J, with 17 bases in the middle. The CDR3 runs 12 residues. The CDR3 bases are TGTGCCATACCGGACTTCTCGGGCGGCTACACCTTC. This gives the protein CAIPDFSGGYTF.

The rearrangement joins TRBV6-1 to TRBJ2-2, with 7 bases fitting TRBD2. This CDR3 is built from 17 residues. The V gene's germline CDR1 is MNHNS and CDR2 SASEGT. The trim removed 5 bases at V and 2 bases at J, leaving 11 bases unmatched. The CDR3 spells CASSRYKGLLNTGELFF. In nucleotides, the CDR3 is TGTGCCAGCAGTCGTTATAAGGGACTACTTAACACCGGGGAGCTGTTTTTT.

The chain employs TRBV10-3 and TRBJ2-5, with TRBD2 matching 8 bases. CDR3 size: 16 residues. V lost 1 base to trimming and J lost 3 bases; unmatched junction nucleotides: 7. The germline V gene has CDR1 ENHRY and CDR2 SYGVKD. The CDR3 DNA follows: TGTGCCATCAGTGAGTTCGCGAGCGGGGGAAAAGAGACCCAGTACTTC. Amino acids: CAISEFASGGKETQYF.

The rearrangement uses TRBV10-3 and TRBJ2-5, with 9 bases matching TRBD2. Trimming cost V 8 bases and J 5 bases; bases outside gene matches: 3. The CDR3 length is 12 residues. The germline V gene encodes CDR1 ENHRY and CDR2 SYGVKD. The CDR3 DNA sequence: TGTGCCATCGGGCTAGCGGGGGAGACCCAGTACTTC. This gives the protein CAIGLAGETQYF.

This clonotype was picked up a small number of times. This chain connects TRBV20-1 to TRBJ2-7, with a weak D call TRBD2 (6 bases). The CDR3 totals 12 residues. Trimming took off 5 bases at V and 3 bases at J, with 11 bases between the two ends. CDR1 DFQATT and CDR2 SNEGSKA come from the germline V gene (reference sequence). The CDR3 region has the DNA TGCAGTGCTGCCTACGGGAGCTACGAGCAGTACTTC. Residues: CSAAYGSYEQYF.